Shown below are 30 T cell receptor beta chains from a single sample sequenced in a study of T cell changes during pregnancy in multiple sclerosis (dated 2019 in TCRdb). The receptor library was made with the immunoSEQ multiplex PCR assay. TCRdb carries this immuneACCESS record with in-frame sequences only. Its versions omit some clonotypes, under half of them owing to an unresolved V gene in the studies checked, with the rest unexplained. The sample records roughly 61,000 clones, 93% of which are singletons. Jointly, the top ten make up 1.8% of the sample. This material consisted of peripheral blood, taken after pregnancy. The receptor set was obtained from a female donor with multiple sclerosis, enrolled in a pregnancy study.

The V and J genes are TRBV4-2 and TRBJ1-1; 7 bases are a match to TRBD1. V lost 0 bases, J lost 4 bases, and 5 bases stayed unmatched. This CDR3 contains 15 residues. Germline CDR1 LGHNA, CDR2 YNFKEQ. Here the CDR3 DNA reads TGTGCCAGCAGCCAAGATGGGTCAGGGGGCACTGAAGCTTTCTTT. The encoded protein is CASSQDGSGGTEAFF.

The J gene is TRBJ1-4, the V gene TRBV28, with D possibly TRBD1 on 5 matching bases. V lost 10 bases, J lost 7 bases, and 19 bases lay in between. Looked up from germline, CDR1 is MDHEN and CDR2 is SYDVKM. The length of the CDR3 is 14 residues. The CDR3 is CATHSGGRGEKLFF. For the CDR3, the DNA is TGTGCCACTCATTCTGGGGGGAGAGGTGAAAAACTGTTTTTT. Full variable domain (missing parts from reference TRBV28 and TRBJ1-4): DVKVTQSSRYLVKRTGEKVFLECVQDMDHENMFWYRQDPGLGLRLIYFSYDVKMKEKGDIPEGYSVSREKKERFSLILESASTNQTSMYLCATHSGGRGEKLFFGSGTQLSVL.

This chain links TRBV2 with TRBJ2-2; 7 bases line up with TRBD1. In germline, CDR1 is SNHLY, CDR2 FYNNEI. The CDR3 length is 14 residues. V dropped 1 base and J dropped 7; count of bases not matched to a gene: 3. The CDR3 DNA reads as TGTGCCAGCAGTGAAGTCTCAGGGGGCGGGGAGCTGTTTTTT. It translates to CASSEVSGGGELFF.

The chain employs TRBV27 and TRBJ1-2; possible D gene TRBD1, 5 bases. Germline V gene sequence: CDR1 MNHEY, CDR2 SMNVEV (reference sequence). With 3 bases removed from V and 5 bases from J, the gap between germline ends came to 13 bases. The CDR3 loop spans 14 amino acids. The CDR3 DNA sequence: TGTGCCAGCAGTTTCGCGGGGGGGGGTTATGGCTACACCTTC. Its protein product is CASSFAGGGYGYTF.

This clone has a handful of counts. The chain links TRBV15 to TRBJ2-1; the D is unclear. This CDR3 comprises 14 residues. The V gene's germline CDR1 is LNHNV and CDR2 YYDKDF (reference sequence). V dropped 0 bases and J dropped 4 bases, with 7 bases sitting between them. This CDR3 is CATSRENRYNEQFF. CDR3 nucleotide sequence: TGTGCCACCAGCAGAGAAAACAGATACAATGAGCAGTTCTTC.

Written as DNA, the CDR3 is TGTGCCAGTAGTATAAGGCTAGCCAGGGAGCTGTTTTTT. Protein: CASSIRLARELFF. The chain recombines TRBV19 with TRBJ2-2, with D perhaps TRBD2 (5 bases). The CDR3 spans 13 residues. Germline-derived CDR1 and CDR2 are LNHDA and SQIVND (reference sequence). V lost 2 bases and J lost 9, with 10 bases in between.

The CDR3 here is CASSLLSGMDRKGLAGAGTDTQYF. The DNA of the CDR3 is TGCGCCAGCAGCTTGTTGTCGGGAATGGACAGGAAGGGACTAGCGGGAGCGGGTACAGATACGCAGTATTTT. The rearrangement joins TRBV5-1 to TRBJ2-3, with 14 bases lining up with TRBD2. The CDR3 is 24 residues long. V dropped 1 base and J dropped 3; count of bases not matched to a gene: 25. CDR1 SGHRS and CDR2 YFSETQ come from the germline V gene.

V is TRBV7-9 and J is TRBJ1-4; 9 nucleotides match TRBD1. The CDR3 runs to 15 residues. Germline loops: CDR1 SEHNR, CDR2 FQNEAQ (reference sequence). V lost 5 bases, J lost 4 bases, and 5 bases stayed unmatched. CDR3 sequence (DNA): TGTGCCAGCAGCACACGGACAGGGGTTAATGAAAAACTGTTTTTT. This translates into CASSTRTGVNEKLFF.

The rearrangement links TRBV5-6 to TRBJ2-1; the match to TRBD2 covers 11 bases. The CDR3 spans 16 residues. V lost 1 base, J lost 7 bases, and 7 bases stayed unmatched. The V gene's germline CDR1 is SGHDT and CDR2 YYEEEE. Written as DNA, the CDR3 is TGTGCCAGCAGCTTGATTAGCGGGAGGGCTAGGAATGAGCAGTTCTTC. It is translated as CASSLISGRARNEQFF.

V and J are TRBV15 and TRBJ2-3; D is perhaps TRBD2 (5 bases). The CDR3 extends over 15 amino acids. Germline lookup yields CDR1 LNHNV and CDR2 YYDKDF (reference sequence). V dropped 0 bases and J dropped 6 bases, with 13 bases sitting between them. Here the CDR3 reads CATSRDPGSQDTQYF. In DNA form, the CDR3 reads TGTGCCACCAGCAGAGATCCGGGGAGTCAGGATACGCAGTATTTT.

The chain combines TRBV15 with TRBJ2-1; D unresolved. Germline CDR1 reads LNHNV; CDR2 reads YYDKDF (reference sequence). Trimming pared 4 bases from V and 4 bases from J, leaving 2 bases between. This CDR3 has 11 residues. CDR3 nucleotide sequence: TGTGCCACCAGCACATACAATGAGCAGTTCTTC. Protein: CATSTYNEQFF.

This chain joins TRBV5-1 and TRBJ2-1; 7 bases are a match to TRBD2. V shed 5 bases and J 0 bases; nucleotides not matched to a gene: 5. Looked up from germline, CDR1 is SGHRS and CDR2 is YFSETQ. CDR3 size: 15 residues. The DNA of the CDR3 is TGCGCCAGCAGATTTAGCGGGTCCTCCTACAATGAGCAGTTCTTC. Its translation is CASRFSGSSYNEQFF.

The chain links TRBV6-6 to TRBJ2-7, with D possibly matching TRBD2 (5 bases). With 2 bases removed from V and 0 bases from J, the gap between germline ends came to 8 bases. This CDR3 comprises 14 residues. CDR1 is MNHNY and CDR2 is SVGAGI in the germline V gene (reference sequence). For the CDR3, the DNA is TGTGCCAGCAGTTACGGACGGGACTCCTACGAGCAGTACTTC. Protein sequence: CASSYGRDSYEQYF.

This chain connects TRBV2 to TRBJ2-7; D possibly corresponds to TRBD1 (6 bases). Germline CDR1 SNHLY, CDR2 FYNNEI. V lost 11 bases and J lost 2, with 19 bases in between. The CDR3 extends over 14 amino acids. The CDR3 spells CAGSRRGVTYEQYF. The CDR3 region has the DNA TGTGCCGGAAGCCGCAGGGGAGTAACCTACGAGCAGTACTTC. Full variable domain (remainder filled in from reference TRBV2 and TRBJ2-7): EPEVTQTPSHQVTQMGQEVILRCVPISNHLYFYWYRQILGQKVEFLVSFYNNEISEKSEIFDDQFSVERPDGSNFTLKIRSTKLEDSAMYFCAGSRRGVTYEQYFGPGTRLTVT.

V is TRBV27 and J is TRBJ2-2, with D perhaps matching TRBD1 (5 bases). Germline lookup yields CDR1 MNHEY and CDR2 SMNVEV (reference sequence). This CDR3 region has 15 residues. Trimming stripped 4 bases from V and 7 bases from J, with 16 bases between. The CDR3 DNA reads TGTGCCAGCAGTTATCTCGCAGGGCCCGACGGGGAGCTGTTTTTT. Translated: CASSYLAGPDGELFF.

This clone occurred once. The rearrangement uses TRBV28 and TRBJ2-5; 8 bases agree with TRBD2. Per germline, CDR1 MDHEN and CDR2 SYDVKM. The V gene end was trimmed by 2 bases and the J gene end by 7 bases; junction bases not matched to a gene: 3. This CDR3 comprises 13 residues. CDR3 sequence (DNA): TGTGCCAGCAGTTTACGGCTAGCGGGGACCCAGTACTTC. It codes for CASSLRLAGTQYF.

The chain combines TRBV18 with TRBJ2-2; weak D call: TRBD2 (6 bases). Germline V gene sequence: CDR1 KGHSH, CDR2 LQKENI. V gave up 1 base and J gave up 4 bases, with 13 bases separating them. This CDR3 is built from 16 residues. The CDR3 sequence is CASSPRSGAITGELFF. Here the CDR3 DNA reads TGTGCCAGCTCACCACGGTCGGGAGCCATCACCGGGGAGCTGTTTTTT.

The chain recombines TRBV28 with TRBJ1-3; possible D gene TRBD1, 5 bases. The germline V gene has CDR1 MDHEN and CDR2 SYDVKM. The CDR3 sequence is 16 residues long. Between the trimmed V and J ends, which lost 7 bases and 0 bases, there was a span of 16 bases. As DNA, the CDR3 is TGTGCCAGCACCCCCAGGGCGGGATTCTCTGGAAACACCATATATTTT. It codes for CASTPRAGFSGNTIYF.

The chain carries TRBV9 and TRBJ2-7, with a possible D match to TRBD1 (6 bases). Trimming took off 0 bases at V and 5 bases at J, with 15 bases between the two ends. From germline, CDR1 is SGDLS and CDR2 YYNGEE. The CDR3 covers 15 residues. The CDR3 region is CASSVGQGWKDEQYF. CDR3 DNA: TGTGCCAGCAGCGTAGGCCAGGGGTGGAAGGACGAGCAGTACTTC.

The chain is built from TRBV6-1 and TRBJ1-1; TRBD1 matches 7 bases. Germline V lookup: CDR1 MNHNS, CDR2 SASEGT. The CDR3 extends over 17 amino acids. Trimming removed 6 bases from V and 3 bases from J; junction bases left unmatched: 16. In DNA form, the CDR3 reads TGTGCCAGCAGGGAAAGGGTTATTCTCGGACAGGACACTGAAGCTTTCTTT. Amino acids: CASRERVILGQDTEAFF.

The chain is built from TRBV6-1 and TRBJ2-7; D is perhaps TRBD2 (5 bases). The CDR3 runs to 12 residues. The germline V and J ends were trimmed by 4 bases and 6 bases, with 10 bases remaining between them. Germline loops: CDR1 MNHNS, CDR2 SASEGT. CDR3 bases: TGTGCCAGCAGTGGAGACTACGGCGAGCAGTACTTC. Residues: CASSGDYGEQYF.

The rearrangement uses TRBV7-3 and TRBJ2-3, with TRBD2 matching over 9 bases. The germline gives CDR1 SGHTA, CDR2 FQGTGA. This CDR3 contains 18 residues. V lost 5 bases, J lost 4 bases, and 16 bases stayed unmatched. CDR3 in DNA: TGTGCCAGCAGCCCCCTAGGATCCAGCGGGAGGAATGCAGATACGCAGTATTTT. Translating it yields CASSPLGSSGRNADTQYF.

This clone was recorded only once. The chain combines TRBV12-5 with TRBJ2-5; TRBD1 might be the D (6 bases). Looked up from germline, CDR1 is LGHNT and CDR2 is FRNRAP. CDR3 length: 14 residues. Trimming left V 4 bases short and J 5 bases short, with 14 bases between. Here the CDR3 DNA reads TGTGCTAGTGGTTACGACAGGACGGAGGAGACCCAGTACTTC. Its translation is CASGYDRTEETQYF.

The chain recombines TRBV7-6 with TRBJ2-1; TRBD1 matches 7 bases. Germline assignment: CDR1 SGHVS and CDR2 FNYEAQ. Losses at the gene ends were 2 bases for V and 6 bases for J; bases not matched to a gene: 10. CDR3 length: 16 amino acids. The CDR3 sequence is CASSLSQGRPSNEQFF. The CDR3 coding sequence is TGTGCCAGCAGCTTATCACAGGGGCGGCCTTCCAATGAGCAGTTCTTC.

The chain carries TRBV25-1 and TRBJ2-3; D ambiguous. This CDR3 contains 14 residues. Per the germline V gene, CDR1 is MGHDK and CDR2 is SYGVNS. V dropped 1 base and J dropped 2 bases, with 7 bases sitting between them. CDR3 region: CASSELAATDTQYF. The CDR3 DNA sequence: TGTGCCAGCAGTGAATTGGCGGCCACAGATACGCAGTATTTT.

The gene calls are TRBV6-5 and TRBJ1-5, with a weak D call TRBD1 (6 bases). This CDR3 is built from 13 residues. CDR1 is MNHEY, CDR2 SVGAGI, per germline. Trimming shortened V by 6 bases and J by 6 bases, and 12 bases separated the two germline ends. The CDR3 sequence is CASRQGGGQPQHF. The DNA of the CDR3 is TGTGCCAGCAGACAGGGAGGGGGTCAGCCCCAGCATTTT.

The gene calls are TRBV30 and TRBJ2-7, with D maybe TRBD1 (5 bases). The CDR3 loop spans 12 amino acids. Per the germline V gene, CDR1 is GTSNPN and CDR2 is SVGIG (reference sequence). V lost 3 bases and J lost 5, with 11 bases in between. The CDR3 loop reads CAWSLTVDEQYF. For the CDR3, the DNA is TGTGCCTGGAGCCTGACAGTGGACGAGCAGTACTTC.

The V and J genes are TRBV7-9 and TRBJ2-1, with 11 bases matching TRBD2. The germline V gene encodes CDR1 SEHNR and CDR2 FQNEAQ (reference sequence). CDR3 size: 17 residues. V shed 5 bases and J 3 bases; nucleotides not matched to a gene: 9. DNA of the CDR3: TGTGCCAGCAGCCGTGGGTTGACTAGCGGGATCTACAATGAGCAGTTCTTC. Residues: CASSRGLTSGIYNEQFF.

V is TRBV9 and J is TRBJ1-3; D call uncertain. Between the trimmed V and J ends, which lost 3 bases and 3 bases, there was a span of 16 bases. Germline V gene data show CDR1 as SGDLS and CDR2 as YYNGEE. The CDR3 is 16 amino acids. The CDR3: CASSAGRMSGGNTIYF. CDR3 nucleotides: TGTGCCAGCAGCGCGGGGAGGATGTCGGGTGGAAACACCATATATTTT.

The chain couples TRBV21-1 to TRBJ2-1; TRBD2, the table's D call, was not compared with the DNA. TRBV21-1 is a documented pseudogene. This CDR3 is 16 amino acids long. CDR3 coding DNA: TGTGCCAGCAGCAAAGGGACTAGCGGGAGCCTCAATGAGCAGTTCTTC. It specifies CASSKGTSGSLNEQFF.